These 5 T cell receptor beta chains were sequenced from one sample in a study of Ad26.COV2.S vaccination and SARS-CoV-2 variants. Repertoires were generated with immunoSEQ multiplex PCR, while TCRdb's copy carries only in-frame clones and drops some. The sample carries about 98,000 clones, 80% recorded once. The sample in question was peripheral blood, obtained after recovery from COVID-19. Receptors originate from a human donor who had recovered from COVID-19.

This chain uses TRBV12-3 or TRBV12-4 with TRBJ1-1; no reliable D call. Trimming took off 3 bases at V and 3 bases at J, with 5 bases between the two ends. This CDR3 spans 12 amino acids. The chain's CDR3 is CASSFLHTEAFF. In DNA form, the CDR3 reads TGTGCCAGCAGTTTTCTGCACACTGAAGCTTTCTTT.

The rearrangement uses TRBV6-5 and TRBJ1-2; D is undetermined. V was trimmed by 8 bases and J by 2 bases, leaving 18 bases between them. Germline V gene data show CDR1 as MNHEY and CDR2 as SVGAGI. The CDR3 runs 15 residues. CDR3 in amino acids: CASGEGNPPNYGYTF. CDR3 nucleotides: TGTGCCAGCGGGGAGGGTAACCCGCCGAACTATGGCTACACCTTC.

The CDR3 bases are TGCGCCAGCAGCCAAGACCGGCAGGGGACTCGATCGTACAATGAGCAGTTCTTC. Its translation is CASSQDRQGTRSYNEQFF. The V gene is TRBV4-3, the J gene TRBJ2-1, with D perhaps being TRBD1 or TRBD2 (6 bases each). V was cut by 0 bases and J by 4 bases, with 19 bases left in between. Germline lookup yields CDR1 LGHNA and CDR2 YSLEER. This CDR3 is built from 18 residues.

The chain has TRBV3-1 (or the pseudogene TRBV3-2) and TRBJ1-2, with D unclear. This CDR3 has 18 residues. Germline V lookup: CDR1 LGHDT, CDR2 YNNKEL (reference sequence). The V end lost 4 bases, the J end lost 2 bases, and 23 bases lay between the germline ends. In DNA form, the CDR3 reads TGTGCCAGCAGCCCCGAGAGAAGTTGGGCAGCCCCGAACTATGGCTACACCTTC. Protein sequence: CASSPERSWAAPNYGYTF.

This rearrangement joins TRBV5-6 to TRBJ2-2; 7 bases are shared with TRBD2. With 4 bases clipped from V and 4 bases from J, the junction kept 7 bases outside the gene matches. The CDR3 spans 15 residues. Germline V gene sequence: CDR1 SGHDT, CDR2 YYEEEE. CDR3 region: CASSPGLLRTGELFF. CDR3 coding DNA: TGTGCCAGCAGCCCGGGACTACTTCGCACCGGGGAGCTGTTTTTT.